The 32 T cell receptor beta chains below all came from one sample that was sequenced in a study of T-cell reconstitution after alpha-beta-depleted transplantation in children. TCRbeta library construction was performed incorporating unique molecular identifiers. TCRdb re-called the PCR reads through MiXCR, storing one row per CDR3 protein. The sample holds some 43,000 distinct CDR3 sequences; about a tenth are singletons and the top ten take approximately 25%. Sample: PBMCs, mostly from graft donor cells, taken 60 days after TCRalphabeta/CD19-depleted stem cell transplant. Receptors originate from a male patient under 10 years old who had a stem cell transplant for chronic granulomatous disease, so the T cells may come from the graft donor.

This clonotype was counted at least ten times. This chain links TRBV27 with TRBJ2-7, with TRBD2 matching 12 bases. The trim removed 4 bases at V and 4 bases at J, leaving 11 bases unmatched. This CDR3 has 17 amino acids. The V gene's germline CDR1 is MNHEY and CDR2 SMNVEV (reference sequence). CDR3 nucleotide sequence: TGTGCCAGCAGTTCAGCGACTAGCGGGAGATCTAGGTACGAGCAGTACTTC. This translates into CASSSATSGRSRYEQYF.

This clonotype turned up a few times. V usage is TRBV18 and J usage is TRBJ2-5; 7 nucleotides agree with TRBD2. Germline assignment: CDR1 KGHSH and CDR2 LQKENI. J gave up 1 base and V 6 bases, and 2 bases lay outside the gene matches. This CDR3 is built from 13 residues. The CDR3 loop is CASSGGTQETQYF. The DNA of the CDR3 is TGTGCCAGCTCGGGAGGGACCCAAGAGACCCAGTACTTC.

This clonotype was detected many times. This chain connects TRBV5-1 to TRBJ2-5, with 8 bases matching TRBD1. The CDR3 contains 16 residues. V was pared by 5 bases and J by 4 bases, with 13 bases of the junction left unmatched. CDR1 is SGHRS, CDR2 YFSETQ, per germline. CDR3 protein: CASSPGTGVMGETQYF. CDR3 sequence (DNA): TGCGCCAGCAGTCCCGGGACAGGAGTGATGGGAGAGACCCAGTACTTC.

This clonotype was counted ten times or more. This sequence joins TRBV6-5 and TRBJ1-3; D gene unclear. Germline CDR1 is MNHEY and CDR2 is SVGAGI. The CDR3 has 17 residues. V lost 0 bases and J 3 bases, leaving 15 bases between the germline ends. The CDR3 sequence: CASSYSLVALDGNTIYF. The CDR3 region has the DNA TGTGCCAGCAGTTACTCCTTGGTAGCCCTGGATGGAAACACCATATATTTT.

Many counts were recorded for this clonotype. The chain joins TRBV5-5 to TRBJ2-1; maybe TRBD1 (5 bases). Trimming pared 0 bases from V and 8 bases from J, leaving 9 bases between. CDR3 length equals 13 residues. Germline assignment: CDR1 SGHKS and CDR2 YYEKEE (reference sequence). The CDR3: CASSLVDSYEQFF. CDR3 nucleotide sequence: TGTGCCAGCAGCTTGGTAGACAGCTATGAGCAGTTCTTC.

This clonotype was counted between two and nine times. The chain carries TRBV10-1 and TRBJ2-7, with TRBD2 as a possible D gene (6 bases). CDR1 and CDR2 (germline): WNHNN, SYGVQD (reference sequence). V lost 6 bases and J 2 bases, leaving 11 bases between the germline ends. The CDR3 consists of 13 residues. The CDR3 sequence is CASSAGSTYEQYF. The DNA of the CDR3 is TGCGCCAGCAGCGCCGGGAGCACCTACGAGCAGTACTTC.

This clonotype was observed many times. The chain has TRBV18 and TRBJ2-5, with D hard to call. Per the germline V gene, CDR1 is KGHSH and CDR2 is LQKENI. The CDR3 length is 13 residues. With 0 bases removed from V and 5 bases from J, the gap between germline ends came to 7 bases. The CDR3 loop reads CASSPPASETQYF. The CDR3 DNA follows: TGTGCCAGCTCACCACCAGCGTCGGAGACCCAGTACTTC.

This clonotype was found many times. This chain connects TRBV5-1 to TRBJ2-2, with a possible D match to TRBD1 (6 bases). CDR1 SGHRS and CDR2 YFSETQ come from the germline V gene. The CDR3 covers 15 residues. Trimming left V 6 bases short and J 4 bases short, with 16 bases between. The CDR3 region is CASIRGDKSTGELFF. The DNA for the CDR3 is TGCGCCAGCATTAGAGGGGACAAAAGCACCGGGGAGCTGTTTTTT.

This clonotype was recorded many times. V and J are TRBV12-3 or TRBV12-4 and TRBJ2-1, with unresolved D. This CDR3 contains 11 residues. Deletions cut 6 bases from V and 5 bases from J, with 5 bases between. The CDR3 nucleotides read TGTGCCAGCAGACTAAACAATGAGCAGTTCTTC. Protein product: CASRLNNEQFF.

This clonotype was detected only a few times. The chain employs TRBV6-1 and TRBJ2-5; tentatively, D is TRBD1 or TRBD2 (7 bases each). The V and J ends lost 1 base and 2 bases respectively, with 11 bases between them. Germline lookup yields CDR1 MNHNS and CDR2 SASEGT. The CDR3 is made up of 15 amino acids. The CDR3 nucleotides read TGTGCCAGCAGTGAAGTTCAGGGGGGGCAAGAGACCCAGTACTTC. This sequence encodes CASSEVQGGQETQYF.

This clonotype was observed at least ten times. The chain employs TRBV4-2 and TRBJ1-2; D might be TRBD1 (6 bases). CDR3 length equals 15 residues. In germline, CDR1 is LGHNA, CDR2 YNFKEQ. V shed 0 bases and J shed 5 bases, with 13 bases lying between them. The CDR3, as DNA: TGTGCCAGCAGCCAAGAGGCGGGGGCCCCGTATGGCTACACCTTC. As protein: CASSQEAGAPYGYTF.

This clonotype was recorded many times. This chain joins TRBV6-4 and TRBJ2-3; perhaps TRBD2 as D (6 bases). This CDR3 contains 14 residues. V gave up 3 bases and J gave up 1 base, with 8 bases separating them. The germline V gene encodes CDR1 MRHNA and CDR2 SNTAGT. The CDR3: CASSETGGTDTQYF. The CDR3 coding sequence is TGTGCCAGCAGTGAAACGGGGGGCACAGATACGCAGTATTTT.

Within the sample, this clonotype is medium-sized. The chain couples TRBV7-6 to TRBJ2-1; 12 bases align to TRBD2. The trim removed 4 bases at V and 9 bases at J, leaving 4 bases unmatched. Per the germline V gene, CDR1 is SGHVS and CDR2 is FNYEAQ. The length of the CDR3 is 14 residues. This chain's CDR3 is CASSSPGLAGEQFF. CDR3 coding DNA: TGTGCCAGCAGCTCTCCGGGACTAGCGGGTGAGCAGTTCTTC.

This clonotype was seen at least ten times. The chain combines TRBV5-1 with TRBJ2-1; D is ambiguous. The CDR3 spans 11 residues. The V and J ends lost 7 bases and 9 bases respectively, with 11 bases between them. Germline V gene sequence: CDR1 SGHRS, CDR2 YFSETQ. Here the CDR3 reads CASQHIGEQFF. The CDR3 DNA reads TGCGCCAGCCAGCACATCGGTGAGCAGTTCTTC.

This clonotype was recorded at least ten times. V is TRBV29-1 and J is TRBJ2-6; 8 bases are a match to TRBD1. The V gene's germline CDR1 is SQVTM and CDR2 ANQGSEA. The junction had 8 bases not matched to a gene; V was cut back by 6 bases and J by 4 bases. The CDR3 is 15 amino acids. This chain's CDR3 is CSVATGAMGANVLTF. CDR3 bases: TGCAGCGTGGCGACAGGGGCAATGGGGGCCAACGTCCTGACTTTC.

This clonotype was seen many times. The V call is TRBV6-5, the J call TRBJ2-1; 7 bases align to TRBD2. V was clipped by 4 bases and J by 8 bases; unmatched bases: 14. The CDR3 sequence is 16 residues long. Looked up from germline, CDR1 is MNHEY and CDR2 is SVGAGI. CDR3 region: CASSFGGGRKFYEQFF. CDR3 DNA: TGTGCCAGCAGTTTTGGGGGAGGGCGTAAGTTTTATGAGCAGTTCTTC.

Many counts were recorded for this clonotype. The V gene is TRBV6-1, the J gene TRBJ2-5; D may be TRBD2 (5 bases). Germline V lookup: CDR1 MNHNS, CDR2 SASEGT. V was shortened by 4 bases and J by 0 bases, with 9 bases between the two germline ends. The CDR3 has 14 residues. CDR3 sequence: CASSGGLNQETQYF. CDR3 sequence (DNA): TGTGCCAGCAGTGGCGGACTGAACCAAGAGACCCAGTACTTC.

By proportion, this clonotype is medium-sized. V and J are TRBV7-9 and TRBJ1-2; maybe TRBD1 (5 bases). This CDR3 is built from 15 residues. Deletions cut 5 bases from V and 1 base from J, with 14 bases between. Germline V gene lookup returns CDR1 SEHNR and CDR2 FQNEAQ (reference sequence). The CDR3 loop reads CASSGPGLLNYGYTF. The CDR3 DNA reads TGTGCCAGCAGCGGGCCGGGACTCCTTAACTATGGCTACACCTTC.

The chain combines TRBV15 with TRBJ1-5; D remains unclear. The germline V gene encodes CDR1 LNHNV and CDR2 YYDKDF (reference sequence). CDR3 size: 8 residues. CDR3 sequence (DNA): TGTAGCAATCAGCCCCAGCATTTT. Its translation: CSNQPQHF.

The table lists this clonotype with many counts. This may be a read error: a much more frequent sequence differs by one nucleotide. The rearrangement links TRBV14 to TRBJ2-3; unclear D gene. The CDR3 covers 13 residues. Germline V gene sequence: CDR1 SGHDN, CDR2 FVKESK. V gave up 2 bases and J gave up 3 bases, with 6 bases separating them. CDR3 protein: CASSQIGTDTQYF. In DNA form, the CDR3 reads TGTGCCAGCAGCCAAATTGGAACAGATACGCAGTATTTT.

This clonotype was found many times. The chain is built from TRBV15 and TRBJ2-1; D not certain. V lost 6 bases to trimming and J lost 1 base, with 13 bases between them. Germline loops: CDR1 LNHNV, CDR2 YYDKDF (reference sequence). The CDR3 contains 15 residues. CDR3 in DNA: TGTGCCACCAGGACCCTGGGTGGATCCTACAATGAGCAGTTCTTC. It encodes CATRTLGGSYNEQFF.

This clonotype was recorded at least ten times. The chain has TRBV2 and TRBJ1-4; 10 bases match TRBD1. V lost 6 bases, J lost 8 bases, and 9 bases stayed unmatched. This CDR3 has 15 residues. Germline V CDR1 and CDR2: SNHLY, FYNNEI. This CDR3 reads CASRAGDRGREKLFF. The DNA of the CDR3 is TGTGCCAGCAGGGCCGGGGACAGGGGAAGAGAAAAACTGTTTTTT.

The sample holds many counts of this clonotype. J is TRBJ2-3 and V is TRBV11-2, with D possibly TRBD2 on 6 matching bases. V was pared by 2 bases and J by 0 bases, with 9 bases between. This CDR3 comprises 15 residues. Germline lookup yields CDR1 SGHAT and CDR2 FQNNGV. In DNA, the CDR3 is TGTGCCAGCAGCTTACGGAGGGTTAGCACAGATACGCAGTATTTT. This sequence encodes CASSLRRVSTDTQYF. Full variable domain (missing parts from reference TRBV11-2 and TRBJ2-3): EAGVAQSPRYKIIEKRQSVAFWCNPISGHATLYWYQQILGQGPKLLIQFQNNGVVDDSQLPKDRFSAERLKGVDSTLKIQPAKLEDSAVYLCASSLRRVSTDTQYFGPGTRLTVL.

This clonotype was counted between two and nine times. V usage is TRBV3-1 and J usage is TRBJ2-7; 8 positions match TRBD1. The CDR3 extends over 14 amino acids. After removal of 5 bases from V and 2 bases from J, the junction contained 5 bases not matched to a gene. CDR1 is LGHDT, CDR2 YNNKEL, per germline (reference sequence). DNA of the CDR3: TGTGCCAGCAGCGCGGACAGGGCTGCCTACGAGCAGTACTTC. Protein sequence: CASSADRAAYEQYF.

This clonotype was counted ten times or more. The J gene is TRBJ2-1, the V gene TRBV10-1; D tentatively fits TRBD1 or TRBD2 (5 bases each). Trimming left V 1 base short and J 6 bases short, with 10 bases between. This CDR3 has 14 residues. Per the germline V gene, CDR1 is WNHNN and CDR2 is SYGVQD (reference sequence). The CDR3 coding sequence is TGCGCCAGCAGTGAGTTCCGAGGGGTCAATGAGCAGTTCTTC. This encodes CASSEFRGVNEQFF.

By sample fraction, this clonotype is medium-sized. This chain connects TRBV3-1 to TRBJ2-7; 9 bases agree with TRBD2. V trimming: 6 bases; J trimming: 6 bases; junction bases outside the gene matches: 0. The CDR3 runs 11 residues. Germline V CDR1 and CDR2: LGHDT, YNNKEL (reference sequence). CDR3 nucleotides: TGTGCCAGCAGTAGCGGGAGCGAGCAGTACTTC. Translating gives CASSSGSEQYF.

There are many counts of this clonotype. This sequence joins TRBV7-9 and TRBJ2-7; no clear D gene. Looked up from germline, CDR1 is SEHNR and CDR2 is FQNEAQ (reference sequence). V was trimmed by 5 bases and J by 7 bases, leaving 18 bases between them. The CDR3 length is 14 residues. In DNA form, the CDR3 reads TGTGCCAGCAGCCCCCCCCCACCAAGGAAAGAGCAGTACTTC. As protein: CASSPPPPRKEQYF.

This rearrangement joins TRBV2 to TRBJ1-2, with D unclear. Germline V gives CDR1 SNHLY, CDR2 FYNNEI. V lost 4 bases and J lost 7, with 13 bases in between. This CDR3 is built from 13 residues. This CDR3 reads CASSAAGRAGYTF. The CDR3, as DNA: TGTGCCAGCAGTGCAGCCGGCAGAGCTGGCTACACCTTC.

Many counts were recorded for this clonotype. The chain couples TRBV4-1 to TRBJ2-3; 12 bases are a match to TRBD2. Trimming cost V 1 base and J 0 bases; bases outside gene matches: 2. The germline gives CDR1 MGHRA, CDR2 YSYEKL. The CDR3 runs 17 residues. The CDR3 nucleotides read TGCGCCAGCAGCCAAGGGGGGACTAGCGGGAGCACAGATACGCAGTATTTT. Protein: CASSQGGTSGSTDTQYF.

This clonotype showed up just a few times. J is TRBJ2-1 and V is TRBV6-4; 8 bases agree with TRBD2. With V trimmed by 6 bases and J by 10 bases, 14 bases remained unmatched. The germline V gene encodes CDR1 MRHNA and CDR2 SNTAGT. The CDR3 sequence is 15 residues long. The CDR3 DNA sequence: TGTGCCAGCAGGGGGGTAGCGGGGATTGAGGAGGAGCAGTTCTTC. Amino acids: CASRGVAGIEEEQFF.

Many counts were recorded for this clonotype. The rearrangement links TRBV30 to TRBJ1-5; 7 nucleotides align to TRBD1. With 3 bases clipped from V and 4 bases from J, the junction kept 6 bases outside the gene matches. The CDR3 is made up of 14 amino acids. CDR1 and CDR2 from the germline V gene are GTSNPN and SVGIG (reference sequence). CDR3 amino acids: CAWSGTASNQPQHF. CDR3 in DNA: TGTGCCTGGAGCGGGACAGCCTCTAATCAGCCCCAGCATTTT.

Ten or more counts support this clonotype. The rearrangement uses TRBV28 and TRBJ1-1; D is unresolved. The V and J ends lost 4 bases and 0 bases respectively, with 6 bases between them. The CDR3 loop spans 13 amino acids. CDR1 is MDHEN and CDR2 is SYDVKM in the germline V gene. CDR3 nucleotide sequence: TGTGCCAGCAGTTCCTTAATGAACACTGAAGCTTTCTTT. Translating it yields CASSSLMNTEAFF.